This entry is about one T cell receptor (beta chain). Extracted RNA was reverse transcribed, and the resulting cDNA served as sequencing template. Libraries were prepared by immunoSEQ multiplex PCR; TCRdb keeps only in-frame clonotypes and omits some of them. The top ten hold 0.48% of the sample, which has 200,000 to 250,000 clones, more than 30% seen once. This record belongs to a study of CD8+ T cells in alopecia areata. Treatment indicated: oral pan-JAK inhibitor, 5-10 mg twice daily. The CDR3 runs to 16 residues. Trimming cost V 4 bases and J 5 bases; bases outside gene matches: 11. Germline V gene lookup returns CDR1 KGHSH and CDR2 LQKENI.

The chain combines TRBV18 with TRBJ1-2, with TRBD1 identical over 9 bases. The sequencing used CD4+ T cells sorted from blood, collected at roughly week 30, from a patient treated with tofacitinib. This clonotype was sampled from a human donor with alopecia areata. CDR3 bases: TGTGCCAGCTCACAAGGGACAGGGACTTTAACTTATGGCTACACCTTC. Residues: CASSQGTGTLTYGYTF.